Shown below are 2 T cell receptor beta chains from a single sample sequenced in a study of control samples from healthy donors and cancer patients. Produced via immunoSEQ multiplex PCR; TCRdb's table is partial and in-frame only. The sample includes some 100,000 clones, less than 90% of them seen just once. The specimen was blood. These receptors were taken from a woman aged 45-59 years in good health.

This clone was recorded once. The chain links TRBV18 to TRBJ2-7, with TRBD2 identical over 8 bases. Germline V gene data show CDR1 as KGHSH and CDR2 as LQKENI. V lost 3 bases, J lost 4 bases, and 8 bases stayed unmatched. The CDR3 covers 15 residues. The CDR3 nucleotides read TGTGCCAGCTCACCCGACGGGAGGGCCTATTACGAGCAGTACGTC. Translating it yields CASSPDGRAYYEQYV.

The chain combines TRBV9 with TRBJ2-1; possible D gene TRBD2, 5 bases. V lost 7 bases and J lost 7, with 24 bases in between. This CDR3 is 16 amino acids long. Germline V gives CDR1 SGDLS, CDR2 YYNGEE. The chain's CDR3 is CASSSLGPTVWNEQFF. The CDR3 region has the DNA TGTGCCAGCTCATCACTAGGCCCCACGGTATGGAATGAGCAGTTCTTC.